This entry lists 9 T cell receptor beta chains sequenced from one sample in a study of blood T cell repertoires in COVID-19. Assay used: immunoSEQ multiplex PCR; TCRdb lists only in-frame clones, some missing. This repertoire shows approximately 61,000 clones, 88% found once; its top ten account for less than 20%. Sequenced sample: peripheral blood. These receptors were taken from a woman aged 80 or over with active COVID-19.

The chain is built from TRBV2 and TRBJ2-2; D unresolved. Looked up from germline, CDR1 is SNHLY and CDR2 is FYNNEI. This CDR3 is built from 12 residues. V was cut by 7 bases and J by 6 bases, with 9 bases left in between. As DNA, the CDR3 is TGTGCCAGCACAGAACAGCCCGGGGAGCTGTTTTTT. The encoded protein is CASTEQPGELFF.

Only one count was recorded for this clone. The chain uses TRBV20-1 and TRBJ2-1; 11 bases map to TRBD2. Germline V gives CDR1 DFQATT, CDR2 SNEGSKA (reference sequence). There are 17 residues in the CDR3. Trimming cost V 3 bases and J 0 bases; bases outside gene matches: 7. Here the CDR3 DNA reads TGCAGTGCTAGTTCGATAGCGGGGGGGAGCTCCTACAATGAGCAGTTCTTC. Its protein product is CSASSIAGGSSYNEQFF.

This rearrangement joins TRBV5-6 to TRBJ1-5, with D tentatively TRBD1 (5 bases). Trimming removed 4 bases at V and 0 bases at J, with 11 bases between. This CDR3 has 15 amino acids. Germline V gene lookup returns CDR1 SGHDT and CDR2 YYEEEE. Here the CDR3 DNA reads TGTGCCAGCAGCCTTGGACATTATAGCAATCAGCCCCAGCATTTT. Translated: CASSLGHYSNQPQHF.

The gene calls are TRBV4-3 and TRBJ2-1; the match to TRBD2 covers 10 bases. The germline V gene encodes CDR1 LGHNA and CDR2 YSLEER. The ends lost 1 base at V and 4 bases at J; junction bases unmatched: 7. CDR3 length equals 17 residues. The CDR3 DNA sequence: TGCGCCAGCAGCCAAGGGCTCATAGCGGGGGGTTACAATGAGCAGTTCTTC. Translated: CASSQGLIAGGYNEQFF.

This clone was picked up a small number of times. The chain uses TRBV3-1 (or the pseudogene TRBV3-2) and TRBJ2-7; maybe TRBD2 (6 bases). Germline CDR1 LGHDT, CDR2 YNNKEL (reference sequence). There are 15 residues in the CDR3. Trimming cost V 3 bases and J 1 base, with 13 bases left between them. CDR3 in DNA: TGTGCCAGCAGCCAGGGACTCTTAATATCCTACGAGCAGTACTTC. Translation: CASSQGLLISYEQYF.

This clone was seen just once. DNA of the CDR3: TGTGCCACCAGCGCAGTCAAGTCGCGGGGGATCGATGAGCAGTTCTTC. Protein sequence: CATSAVKSRGIDEQFF. The gene calls are TRBV15 and TRBJ2-1; 7 bases fit TRBD2. This CDR3 comprises 16 residues. Germline V gene data show CDR1 as LNHNV and CDR2 as YYDKDF (reference sequence). V lost 5 bases and J lost 8; bases outside the gene matches: 15. Full variable domain (missing parts from reference TRBV15 and TRBJ2-1): DAMVIQNPRYQVTQFGKPVTLSCSQTLNHNVMYWYQQKSSQAPKLLFHYYDKDFNNEADTPDNFQSRRPNTSFCFLDIRSPGLGDTAMYLCATSAVKSRGIDEQFFGPGTRLTVL.

This clone was observed once. The V gene is TRBV29-1, the J gene TRBJ2-2; D gene uncertain. Between the trimmed V and J ends, which lost 4 bases and 5 bases, there was a span of 5 bases. CDR1 and CDR2 from the germline V gene are SQVTM and ANQGSEA. The CDR3 has 11 residues. Here the CDR3 reads CSVARTGELFF. The CDR3 DNA follows: TGCAGCGTTGCGCGTACCGGGGAGCTGTTTTTT.

The chain joins TRBV6-5 to TRBJ2-7; unclear D gene. The V end lost 8 bases, the J end lost 4 bases, and 12 bases lay between the germline ends. Germline-derived CDR1 and CDR2 are MNHEY and SVGAGI. This CDR3 has 12 amino acids. The CDR3 sequence is CASCRTRYEQYF. The CDR3, as DNA: TGTGCCAGCTGCCGAACGAGGTACGAGCAGTACTTC.

This sequence joins TRBV6-5 and TRBJ1-3; D is unclear. Per germline, CDR1 MNHEY and CDR2 SVGAGI. V was trimmed by 7 bases and J by 2 bases, leaving 12 bases between them. This CDR3 comprises 14 residues. The CDR3 DNA reads TGTGCCAGCAAAACCGTACAAACTGGAAACACCATATATTTT. This translates into CASKTVQTGNTIYF.